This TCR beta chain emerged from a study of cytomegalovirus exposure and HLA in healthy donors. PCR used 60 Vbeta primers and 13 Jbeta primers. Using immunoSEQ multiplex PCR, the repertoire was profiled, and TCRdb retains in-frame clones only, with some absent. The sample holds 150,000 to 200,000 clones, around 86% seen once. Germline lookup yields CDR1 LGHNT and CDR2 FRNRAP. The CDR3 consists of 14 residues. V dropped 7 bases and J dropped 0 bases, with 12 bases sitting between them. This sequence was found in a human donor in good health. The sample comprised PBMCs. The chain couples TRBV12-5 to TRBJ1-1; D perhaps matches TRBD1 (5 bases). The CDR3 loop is CASAPGGMNTEAFF. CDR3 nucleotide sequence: TGTGCTAGTGCGCCGGGGGGAATGAACACTGAAGCTTTCTTT.